These 10 T cell receptor beta chains were sequenced from one sample in a study of cytomegalovirus exposure and HLA in healthy donors (dated by TCRdb to 2016 to 2017). The library was generated by the immunoSEQ multiplex PCR assay. For the multiplex PCR, a mixture combining 60 forward primers for TCR Vbeta segments and 13 reverse primers for TCR Jbeta segments was used. The immuneACCESS repertoire file appears here via TCRdb, limited to in-frame rearrangements. These files lack a portion of the clones; in checked studies, under half of the deficit traces to unresolved V genes, and the cause of the others is not known. The sample's table covers around 100,000 clones. Approximately 3.7% of the sample is taken by the ten largest. The source material was PBMCs. The receptors were sampled from a man aged 35 to 55 in good health and CMV-seronegative.

The chain couples TRBV4-1 to TRBJ1-2; D is unresolved. The CDR3 runs to 19 residues. Trimming removed 4 bases from V and 0 bases from J, with 24 bases in between. Germline loops: CDR1 MGHRA, CDR2 YSYEKL. The CDR3 protein is CASSRIQDFPLGSNYGYTF. The CDR3 nucleotides are TGCGCCAGCAGCCGGATCCAAGATTTCCCCCTCGGGTCTAACTATGGCTACACCTTC.

The chain joins TRBV5-1 to TRBJ2-5; TRBD2 is a possible D gene (6 bases). The CDR3 extends over 15 amino acids. The V gene's germline CDR1 is SGHRS and CDR2 YFSETQ. V lost 4 bases and J 0 bases, leaving 13 bases between the germline ends. The CDR3 nucleotides read TGCGCCAGCAGCCGAGCGGGCGGATACCAAGAGACCCAGTACTTC. Protein product: CASSRAGGYQETQYF.

The chain is built from TRBV2 and TRBJ1-5, with D perhaps TRBD1 (6 bases). Trimming stripped 6 bases from V and 0 bases from J, with 12 bases between. The germline CDR1 and CDR2 sequences are SNHLY and FYNNEI. This CDR3 spans 15 amino acids. In DNA, the CDR3 is TGTGCCAGCAGCGCAGGGGTCTATAGCAATCAGCCCCAGCATTTT. This encodes CASSAGVYSNQPQHF.

The rearrangement links TRBV5-6 to TRBJ2-3; TRBD2 aligns across 10 bases. Germline V gene data show CDR1 as SGHDT and CDR2 as YYEEEE. The junction had 9 bases not matched to a gene; V was cut back by 4 bases and J by 4 bases. The CDR3 spans 16 residues. CDR3 in DNA: TGTGCCAGCAGCCAAAGGCTAGCGGGAGTGTCAGATACGCAGTATTTT. Translating gives CASSQRLAGVSDTQYF. The complete variable domain, with remaining parts taken from reference TRBV5-6 and TRBJ2-3, reads DAGVTQSPTHLIKTRGQQVTLRCSPKSGHDTVSWYQQALGQGPQFIFQYYEEEERQRGNFPDRFSGHQFPNYSSELNVNALLLGDSALYLCASSQRLAGVSDTQYFGPGTRLTVL.

This rearrangement joins TRBV4-1 to TRBJ2-3; D remains unclear. The CDR3 spans 14 residues. Germline V gives CDR1 MGHRA, CDR2 YSYEKL. Trimming shortened V by 0 bases and J by 1 base, and 5 bases separated the two germline ends. The CDR3 protein is CASSQDPGTDTQYF. The CDR3 nucleotides read TGCGCCAGCAGCCAAGATCCCGGCACAGATACGCAGTATTTT.

The chain has TRBV5-4 and TRBJ2-1; maybe TRBD2 (6 bases). This CDR3 contains 15 residues. Germline V gives CDR1 SGHNT, CDR2 YYREEE (reference sequence). With 4 bases removed from V and 0 bases from J, the gap between germline ends came to 11 bases. This chain's CDR3 is CASSRDSRSYNEQFF. The CDR3 coding sequence is TGTGCCAGCAGCCGGGACTCCCGCTCCTACAATGAGCAGTTCTTC.

V and J are TRBV9 and TRBJ2-1, with TRBD2 matching 10 bases. CDR1 and CDR2 from the germline V gene are SGDLS and YYNGEE. This CDR3 spans 15 amino acids. Trimming took 1 base from V and 3 from J; bases not matched to a gene: 1. The CDR3 DNA sequence: TGTGCCAGCAGCGTAACTAGCGGGATCTACAATGAGCAGTTCTTC. Its protein is CASSVTSGIYNEQFF.

The chain couples TRBV29-1 to TRBJ2-1; D might be TRBD1 (6 bases). This CDR3 is built from 15 residues. Deletions cut 4 bases from V and 7 bases from J, with 20 bases between. Germline V CDR1 and CDR2: SQVTM, ANQGSEA. The CDR3 is CSVVRTGKVENEQFF. DNA of the CDR3: TGCAGCGTTGTACGTACAGGGAAGGTTGAGAATGAGCAGTTCTTC.

The V gene is TRBV5-6, the J gene TRBJ2-7, with TRBD2 as a possible D gene (5 bases). Germline V gene lookup returns CDR1 SGHDT and CDR2 YYEEEE. CDR3 length: 16 amino acids. Trimming cost V 0 bases and J 0 bases, with 13 bases left between them. The CDR3 sequence is CASSLEAERISYEQYF. In nucleotides, the CDR3 is TGTGCCAGCAGCTTGGAGGCCGAGCGGATCTCCTACGAGCAGTACTTC.

The rearrangement links TRBV6-5 to TRBJ1-2, with D maybe TRBD1 (5 bases). CDR3 length: 12 residues. Germline-derived CDR1 and CDR2 are MNHEY and SVGAGI. Deletions cut 2 bases from V and 8 bases from J, with 9 bases between. CDR3 loop: CASSYPGGGYTF. The CDR3 DNA sequence: TGTGCCAGCAGTTACCCCGGGGGAGGCTACACCTTC.